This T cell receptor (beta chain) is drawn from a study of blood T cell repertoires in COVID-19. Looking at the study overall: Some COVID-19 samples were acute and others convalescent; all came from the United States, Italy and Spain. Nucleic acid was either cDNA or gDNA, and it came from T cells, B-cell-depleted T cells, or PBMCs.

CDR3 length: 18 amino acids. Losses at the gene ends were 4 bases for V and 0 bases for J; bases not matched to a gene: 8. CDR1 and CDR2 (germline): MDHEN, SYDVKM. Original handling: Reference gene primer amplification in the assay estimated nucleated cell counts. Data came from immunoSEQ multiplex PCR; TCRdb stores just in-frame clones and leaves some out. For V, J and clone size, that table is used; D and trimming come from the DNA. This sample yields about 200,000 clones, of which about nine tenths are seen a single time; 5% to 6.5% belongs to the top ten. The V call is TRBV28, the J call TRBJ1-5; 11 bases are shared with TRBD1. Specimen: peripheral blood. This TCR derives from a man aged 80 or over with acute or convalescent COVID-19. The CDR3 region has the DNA TGTGCCAGCAGTTCCCGGGACAGGGGGTCTTATAGCAATCAGCCCCAGCATTTT. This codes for CASSSRDRGSYSNQPQHF.